Below, 32 T cell receptor beta chains from the same sample are listed, as sequenced in a study of cytomegalovirus exposure and HLA in healthy donors. The PCR had 60 Vbeta and 13 Jbeta primers. The assay was immunoSEQ multiplex PCR, and TCRdb's table has in-frame clones only and misses some. The table records roughly 180,000 clones, about four fifths of them present only once. Sequenced sample: PBMCs. These receptors all come from a male donor in good health and CMV-seronegative.

CDR3 protein: CASSPGQGGNQPQHF. CDR3 sequence (DNA): TGTGCCAGCAGCCCGGGACAGGGCGGCAATCAGCCCCAGCATTTT. V gene TRBV5-8 combines with J gene TRBJ1-5; TRBD1 matches at 9 bases. The CDR3 spans 15 residues. Germline values: CDR1 SGHTS, CDR2 YDEGEE. The J segment lost 2 bases and the V segment lost 4 bases, leaving 4 bases of the junction unmatched.

This sequence joins TRBV5-1 and TRBJ1-4; D perhaps matches TRBD1 (5 bases). Germline V lookup: CDR1 SGHRS, CDR2 YFSETQ. The V end lost 1 base, the J end lost 8 bases, and 21 bases lay between the germline ends. This CDR3 comprises 17 residues. Here the CDR3 reads CASSLTGAGVEGEKLFF. The CDR3, as DNA: TGCGCCAGCAGCTTGACGGGCGCGGGGGTGGAGGGAGAAAAACTGTTTTTT.

This chain links TRBV4-1 with TRBJ1-5, with D hard to call. CDR3 length: 15 amino acids. In germline, CDR1 is MGHRA, CDR2 YSYEKL. V was pared by 0 bases and J by 7 bases, with 13 bases between. This CDR3 is CASSQDQVGAQPQHF. The DNA of the CDR3 is TGCGCCAGCAGCCAAGATCAGGTGGGCGCACAGCCCCAGCATTTT.

The rearrangement uses TRBV6-6 and TRBJ1-2; D is unresolved. This CDR3 has 12 residues. Germline V gene lookup returns CDR1 MNHNY and CDR2 SVGAGI (reference sequence). V was clipped by 7 bases and J by 7 bases, with 13 bases between them. The DNA for the CDR3 is TGTGCCAGCACTGAGACGGGGAGTGGCTACACCTTC. This codes for CASTETGSGYTF.

This clone was seen a handful of times. CDR3 sequence: CAWARTGPLYEQYF. In nucleotides, the CDR3 is TGTGCCTGGGCTCGGACAGGGCCCCTCTACGAGCAGTACTTC. The chain is built from TRBV30 and TRBJ2-7, with TRBD1 matching over 8 bases. This CDR3 region has 14 residues. Losses at the gene ends were 5 bases for V and 3 bases for J; bases not matched to a gene: 9. Germline V gives CDR1 GTSNPN, CDR2 SVGIG (reference sequence).

The chain uses TRBV11-1 and TRBJ1-1; no clear D gene. Per germline, CDR1 SGHAT and CDR2 FQDESV (reference sequence). V shed 5 bases and J shed 0 bases, with 10 bases lying between them. The CDR3 has 14 residues. CDR3 sequence: CASSPQNMNTEAFF. The CDR3 DNA reads as TGTGCCAGCAGCCCCCAGAATATGAACACTGAAGCTTTCTTT.

The V and J genes are TRBV5-6 and TRBJ2-1; a possible D gene is TRBD1 (6 bases). Germline CDR1 is SGHDT and CDR2 is YYEEEE. The CDR3 totals 15 residues. V was clipped by 2 bases and J by 8 bases, with 17 bases between them. The CDR3 DNA reads as TGTGCCAGCAGCTTTATGACAGGAGGAAGGGATGAGCAGTTCTTC. It translates to CASSFMTGGRDEQFF.

The chain joins TRBV15 to TRBJ1-2; possible D gene TRBD1, 6 bases. This CDR3 is 16 amino acids long. V was cut by 1 base and J by 4 bases, with 16 bases left in between. Germline CDR1 and CDR2: LNHNV and YYDKDF (reference sequence). CDR3 in amino acids: CATSRAGTRASYGYTF. As DNA, the CDR3 is TGTGCCACCAGCAGAGCCGGGACAAGGGCGTCCTATGGCTACACCTTC. The variable domain in full, completed from reference TRBV15 and TRBJ1-2, reads DAMVIQNPRYQVTQFGKPVTLSCSQTLNHNVMYWYQQKSSQAPKLLFHYYDKDFNNEADTPDNFQSRRPNTSFCFLDIRSPGLGDTAMYLCATSRAGTRASYGYTFGSGTRLTVV.

The rearrangement uses TRBV28 and TRBJ1-5; D unclear. The CDR3 extends over 14 amino acids. Germline CDR1 MDHEN, CDR2 SYDVKM. The V gene lost 10 bases and the J gene lost 0 bases, with 13 bases spanning the gap. The CDR3: CATMSPYSNQPQHF. In DNA form, the CDR3 reads TGTGCCACTATGAGTCCCTATAGCAATCAGCCCCAGCATTTT.

The V call is TRBV6-6, the J call TRBJ1-3, with 8 positions matching TRBD1. V lost 4 bases, J lost 1 base, and 6 bases stayed unmatched. Germline V gene sequence: CDR1 MNHNY, CDR2 SVGAGI (reference sequence). This CDR3 comprises 16 residues. The CDR3, as DNA: TGTGCCAGCAGTTTGGACAGGGCTTATTCTGGAAACACCATATATTTT. Its translation is CASSLDRAYSGNTIYF.

This chain links TRBV2 with TRBJ2-7; 11 bases match TRBD2. Germline loops: CDR1 SNHLY, CDR2 FYNNEI. The J segment lost 6 bases and the V segment lost 3 bases, leaving 13 bases of the junction unmatched. The CDR3 covers 17 residues. The CDR3 nucleotides read TGTGCCAGCAGTGACCCTCCGGGACTAGCGGTGAGGGGCGAGCAGTACTTC. Residues: CASSDPPGLAVRGEQYF. Full variable domain (missing parts from reference TRBV2 and TRBJ2-7): EPEVTQTPSHQVTQMGQEVILRCVPISNHLYFYWYRQILGQKVEFLVSFYNNEISEKSEIFDDQFSVERPDGSNFTLKIRSTKLEDSAMYFCASSDPPGLAVRGEQYFGPGTRLTVT.

The rearrangement joins TRBV6-5 to TRBJ1-5; TRBD1 matches 7 bases. V dropped 2 bases and J dropped 8; count of bases not matched to a gene: 9. The CDR3 spans 15 residues. CDR1 is MNHEY, CDR2 SVGAGI, per germline. The CDR3: CASSYRATGNEPQHF. CDR3 sequence (DNA): TGTGCCAGCAGTTACCGGGCGACAGGGAATGAGCCCCAGCATTTT.

This clone is large within its sample. The J gene is TRBJ2-7, the V gene TRBV4-3; D might be TRBD2 (6 bases). CDR1 is LGHNA and CDR2 is YSLEER in the germline V gene. Trimming removed 1 base from V and 0 bases from J, with 13 bases in between. The CDR3 contains 16 residues. CDR3 loop: CASSQAEGTGSYEQYF. In nucleotides, the CDR3 is TGCGCCAGCAGCCAAGCTGAAGGGACTGGCTCCTACGAGCAGTACTTC.

This sequence joins TRBV6-5 and TRBJ2-7; D perhaps matches TRBD2 (6 bases). CDR1 MNHEY and CDR2 SVGAGI come from the germline V gene. Deletions cut 5 bases from V and 4 bases from J, with 12 bases between. CDR3 length: 13 residues. The CDR3 DNA follows: TGTGCCAGCAGTACGTACGGGAGTTACGAGCAGTACTTC. Translation gives CASSTYGSYEQYF.

This chain uses TRBV30 with TRBJ1-5; D remains unclear. Germline CDR1 is GTSNPN and CDR2 is SVGIG (reference sequence). The CDR3 runs 12 residues. V lost 4 bases and J 3 bases, leaving 7 bases between the germline ends. The CDR3 loop reads CAWNRDNQPQHF. DNA for the CDR3: TGTGCCTGGAACAGAGACAATCAGCCCCAGCATTTT.

This chain joins TRBV28 and TRBJ2-1; D is uncertain. In germline, CDR1 is MDHEN, CDR2 SYDVKM. Trimming cost V 3 bases and J 8 bases, with 8 bases left between them. This CDR3 contains 12 residues. The CDR3 DNA is TGTGCCAGCAGTTTCCTTAGTGATGAGCAGTTCTTC. The encoded protein is CASSFLSDEQFF. The complete variable domain, with remaining parts taken from reference TRBV28 and TRBJ2-1, reads DVKVTQSSRYLVKRTGEKVFLECVQDMDHENMFWYRQDPGLGLRLIYFSYDVKMKEKGDIPEGYSVSREKKERFSLILESASTNQTSMYLCASSFLSDEQFFGPGTRLTVL.

V and J are TRBV19 and TRBJ2-7, with D possibly TRBD1 on 5 matching bases. The CDR3 totals 15 residues. V was shortened by 5 bases and J by 4 bases, with 18 bases between the two germline ends. Germline V gene lookup returns CDR1 LNHDA and CDR2 SQIVND (reference sequence). This CDR3 is CASSPGHLKNYEQYF. CDR3 coding DNA: TGTGCCAGTAGTCCCGGACACCTAAAAAATTACGAGCAGTACTTC.

The V gene is TRBV6-1, the J gene TRBJ1-2, with D maybe TRBD1 (5 bases). V was cut by 3 bases and J by 8 bases, with 10 bases left in between. CDR3 size: 12 residues. The V gene's germline CDR1 is MNHNS and CDR2 SASEGT. CDR3 sequence: CASSDRARGYTF. The CDR3 nucleotides read TGTGCCAGCAGTGACAGGGCCAGGGGCTACACCTTC.

The chain employs TRBV11-3 and TRBJ1-5, with TRBD1 matching 9 bases. V shed 1 base and J 2 bases; nucleotides not matched to a gene: 3. The CDR3 length is 16 residues. Germline V CDR1 and CDR2: SGHNT, YENEEA. CDR3 sequence reads: CASSLGDRVGNQPQHF. CDR3 nucleotides: TGTGCCAGCAGCTTAGGGGACAGGGTTGGCAATCAGCCCCAGCATTTT.

This chain's CDR3 is CASSYPTGKETQYF. In nucleotides, the CDR3 is TGCGCCAGCAGCTATCCGACAGGGAAAGAGACCCAGTACTTC. The rearrangement uses TRBV5-1 and TRBJ2-5, with TRBD1 matching 7 bases. Germline CDR1 reads SGHRS; CDR2 reads YFSETQ. Trimming removed 3 bases from V and 3 bases from J; junction bases left unmatched: 5. The CDR3 covers 14 residues.

This clone was seen a single time. V and J are TRBV25-1 and TRBJ2-4; TRBD2 matches at 9 bases. Germline CDR1 reads MGHDK; CDR2 reads SYGVNS. V dropped 10 bases and J dropped 4; count of bases not matched to a gene: 11. CDR3 length: 15 residues. CDR3 sequence (DNA): TGTGCCACAGGGGGGCTAGCGGGGACTAAAAACATTCAGTACTTC. Translating it yields CATGGLAGTKNIQYF. The full variable domain, its missing parts supplied by reference TRBV25-1 and TRBJ2-4, is EADIYQTPRYLVIGTGKKITLECSQTMGHDKMYWYQQDPGMELHLIHYSYGVNSTEKGDLSSESTVSRIRTEHFPLTLESARPSHTSQYLCATGGLAGTKNIQYFGAGTRLSVL.

CDR3 region: CASSFTGGPNEQFF. In DNA, the CDR3 is TGCGCCAGCAGCTTCACGGGAGGCCCCAATGAGCAGTTCTTC. The chain employs TRBV5-1 and TRBJ2-1; 7 bases line up with TRBD2. CDR3 length equals 14 residues. The J segment lost 6 bases and the V segment lost 2 bases, leaving 5 bases of the junction unmatched. Germline loops: CDR1 SGHRS, CDR2 YFSETQ. Looking up the rest from reference TRBV5-1 and TRBJ2-1 gives the full variable domain: KAGVTQTPRYLIKTRGQQVTLSCSPISGHRSVSWYQQTPGQGLQFLFEYFSETQRNKGNFPGRFSGRQFSNSRSEMNVSTLELGDSALYLCASSFTGGPNEQFFGPGTRLTVL.

This chain connects TRBV28 to TRBJ1-6; 7 bases map to TRBD1. CDR3 size: 17 residues. V gave up 3 bases and J gave up 0 bases; unmatched junction bases: 5. The germline CDR1 and CDR2 sequences are MDHEN and SYDVKM. The CDR3 bases are TGTGCCAGCAGTTTGAGGGGGCAGAGCTCCTATAATTCACCCCTCCACTTT. Translated: CASSLRGQSSYNSPLHF.

The J gene is TRBJ2-7, the V gene TRBV18; 10 bases are a match to TRBD2. From germline, CDR1 is KGHSH and CDR2 LQKENI. Trimming removed 3 bases from V and 2 bases from J; junction bases left unmatched: 7. The CDR3 consists of 16 residues. The CDR3 is CASSPLSGRATYEQYF. The CDR3 region has the DNA TGTGCCAGCTCACCCCTCAGCGGGAGGGCCACCTACGAGCAGTACTTC.

The chain carries TRBV6-5 and TRBJ2-1, with a possible D match to TRBD1 (6 bases). The V gene's germline CDR1 is MNHEY and CDR2 SVGAGI. The CDR3 is 13 residues long. Between the trimmed V and J ends, which lost 5 bases and 6 bases, there was a span of 11 bases. CDR3 loop: CASSLQGSNEQFF. CDR3 DNA sequence: TGTGCCAGCAGTCTACAGGGCAGCAATGAGCAGTTCTTC.

V is TRBV2 and J is TRBJ1-1, with a tentative D call TRBD1 (6 bases). The CDR3 has 15 residues. The V gene lost 0 bases and the J gene lost 0 bases, with 8 bases spanning the gap. Looked up from germline, CDR1 is SNHLY and CDR2 is FYNNEI. In DNA form, the CDR3 reads TGTGCCAGCAGTGAAGCACAGGGAGTGAACACTGAAGCTTTCTTT. Translation gives CASSEAQGVNTEAFF.

The V and J genes are TRBV2 and TRBJ1-5, with 7 bases lining up with TRBD1. This CDR3 comprises 15 residues. The J segment lost 5 bases and the V segment lost 2 bases, leaving 6 bases of the junction unmatched. Germline V gene data show CDR1 as SNHLY and CDR2 as FYNNEI. CDR3 region: CASSEQGVKDQPQHF. The DNA for the CDR3 is TGTGCCAGCAGTGAACAGGGGGTTAAGGATCAGCCCCAGCATTTT.

The chain combines TRBV10-3 with TRBJ2-3; 9 bases fit TRBD2. Per germline, CDR1 ENHRY and CDR2 SYGVKD. This CDR3 is built from 14 residues. With V trimmed by 8 bases and J by 5 bases, 8 bases remained unmatched. CDR3 residues: CAIRRGLAKDTQYF. In DNA, the CDR3 is TGTGCCATCCGTCGGGGACTAGCAAAAGATACGCAGTATTTT.

The chain links TRBV6-1 to TRBJ1-2; D is perhaps TRBD1 (6 bases). Trimming stripped 7 bases from V and 8 bases from J, with 17 bases between. CDR1 and CDR2 (germline): MNHNS, SASEGT. This CDR3 is built from 13 residues. CDR3 coding DNA: TGTGCCAGCACCGGCACAGGGTACTTGGGCTACACCTTC. It is translated as CASTGTGYLGYTF.

This clone was detected once. V gene TRBV11-1 combines with J gene TRBJ2-3, with D possibly matching TRBD1 (6 bases). Germline CDR1 is SGHAT and CDR2 is FQDESV (reference sequence). The CDR3 sequence is 17 residues long. Trimming pared 1 base from V and 0 bases from J, leaving 14 bases between. CDR3 sequence (DNA): TGTGCCAGCAGCTTAGTCCCCAGGGGCCCTAGCACAGATACGCAGTATTTT. Its protein is CASSLVPRGPSTDTQYF.

The J gene is TRBJ2-7, the V gene TRBV11-2; 9 positions match TRBD2. CDR1 SGHAT and CDR2 FQNNGV come from the germline V gene. The CDR3 is made up of 17 amino acids. With 4 bases clipped from V and 5 bases from J, the junction kept 15 bases outside the gene matches. CDR3 sequence reads: CASSSLGGVAGADEQYF. Written as DNA, the CDR3 is TGTGCCAGCAGCTCATTGGGTGGGGTAGCGGGGGCCGACGAGCAGTACTTC.

The CDR3 is CASSLLGQGDGQPQHF. CDR3 sequence (DNA): TGTGCCAGCAGTTTATTAGGACAGGGGGATGGTCAGCCCCAGCATTTT. V is TRBV28 and J is TRBJ1-5; 10 bases are a match to TRBD1. This CDR3 is 16 amino acids long. J lost 6 bases, V lost 1 base, and 6 bases had no gene match. From germline, CDR1 is MDHEN and CDR2 SYDVKM.